This note documents a single T cell receptor (beta chain) sequence. Its antigen is currently not known. Qualities for individual bases were not recorded, and no much larger clone is one base off. The CDR3 goes from the cysteine to the phenylalanine over 15 residues. CDR3 DNA is the only sequence kept; it has 45 bases, read in frame from the first base. Based on the germline V gene, the CDR1 and CDR2 sequences are ENHRY and SYGVKD. V and J are truncated by 3 bases and 3 bases respectively, leaving an intervening sequence of 12 bases. A two-step multiplex PCR was used to amplify TCR-beta CDR3 regions from genomic DNA, and Illumina-compatible adaptors were added in the second step. TCR-beta immunosequencing was carried out on an Illumina platform through the commercial immunoSEQ service. As for the original processing: Two measures summarised the repertoires: productive clonality, and Top 10 Clones, meaning the percentage of T-cell templates coming from the ten most frequent sequences. Productive clonality had a range of 0 to 1, where 1 means a monoclonal population. Using log10 scatter plots, tumour-associated clones were identified as sequences that made up at least 0.1% of tumour T-cell templates yet were absent from the matched non-adjacent lung. Two-group comparisons used Student's t-tests, stages used ANOVA, and relationships used linear regression, analysed in GraphPad Prism7 and R. TCRdb mirrors the immuneACCESS table, restricted to in-frame sequences. Some clones are absent from its copies; in checked studies, under half trace to an unresolved V gene, and the reason for the others is unknown. V, J and clone size reflect that table, while D and trimming were determined from the DNA. This sample lists approximately 5,000 clones; less than 75% were detected once. The top ten hold approximately 12% of the sample.

This sample is part of a study of immune cell composition in non-small cell lung cancer (dated by TCRdb to the late 2010s). Regarding the study in general: To assign histologic subtype, which was mostly lung adenocarcinoma or squamous cell carcinoma, H&E was combined with p63, CK5, Napsin A and TTF-1 immunohistochemistry. Using Adaptive Biotechnologies, the researchers ran TCR-beta sequencing on approximately 37 paired NSCLC tumour and non-adjacent lung specimens, along with just over 25 tumour-only specimens. In supplementary cohort #1, which comprised 10 lung adenocarcinoma cases, paired tumour/lung TCR-beta sequencing was performed and TIL populations were generated so that tumour reactivity could be assessed. Several tumour specimens with TCR-beta data were of rare histological subtypes and were excluded from the subtype comparisons.

Genomic DNA was isolated with the QIAamp DNA kit from frozen aliquots of single-cell suspensions that had not been sorted. The tumour samples consisted of non-small cell lung cancer tissue that had been surgically resected. Tissues arrived within 2 hours after resection and were immediately processed into single-cell suspensions. Tissue was broken up mechanically, digested enzymatically with DNase I, collagenase I and hyaluronidase for under 35 minutes at 37 degrees C, and then filtered and RBC-lysed. What the research found in general, with its limitations: In 10 adenocarcinoma cases, maximal tumour-associated clone frequency correlated strongly with TIL tumour reactivity, whereas overall clonality did not. No significant correlation was found between smoking pack-years and tumour TCR-beta clonality. Compared with lung adenocarcinoma tumours, lung squamous cell carcinoma showed significantly higher Top 10 clone scores and productive clonality. The reactivity cohort contained only around ten cases, and the tumour-reactive clones were not shown to have sequences in common with the dominant in vivo tumour-associated clones. Nearly half of NSCLC cases had tumour-associated clones >0.5%, found in 25% to 35% of adenocarcinomas compared with around 68% of squamous carcinomas.

The sequenced sample was lung tumor tissue. The sequence came from a human donor with non-small cell lung cancer. The V and J genes are TRBV10-3 and TRBJ2-1, and the D gene may be TRBD2, 5 bases matching. The CDR3 protein is CAISDSRGFYNEQFF. DNA sequence: TGTGCCATCAGTGATAGCCGGGGTTTCTACAATGAGCAGTTCTTC.